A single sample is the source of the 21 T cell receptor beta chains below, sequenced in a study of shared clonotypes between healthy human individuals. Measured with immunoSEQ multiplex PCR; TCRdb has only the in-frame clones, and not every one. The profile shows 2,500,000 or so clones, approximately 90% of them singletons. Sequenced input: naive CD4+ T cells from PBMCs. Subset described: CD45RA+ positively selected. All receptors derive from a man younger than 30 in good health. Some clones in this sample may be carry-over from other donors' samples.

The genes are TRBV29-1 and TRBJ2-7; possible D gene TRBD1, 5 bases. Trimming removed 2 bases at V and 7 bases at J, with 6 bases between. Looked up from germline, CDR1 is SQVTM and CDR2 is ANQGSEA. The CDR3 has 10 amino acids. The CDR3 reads CSVEKGEQYF. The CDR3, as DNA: TGCAGCGTTGAAAAGGGGGAGCAGTACTTC.

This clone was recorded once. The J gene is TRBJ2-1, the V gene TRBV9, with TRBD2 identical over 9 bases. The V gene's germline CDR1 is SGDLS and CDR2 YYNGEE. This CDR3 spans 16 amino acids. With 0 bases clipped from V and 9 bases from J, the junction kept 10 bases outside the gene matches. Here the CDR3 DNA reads TGTGCCAGCAGCGTAGGCCTCGCGGGAGGGGGAATTGAGCAGTTCTTC. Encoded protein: CASSVGLAGGGIEQFF.

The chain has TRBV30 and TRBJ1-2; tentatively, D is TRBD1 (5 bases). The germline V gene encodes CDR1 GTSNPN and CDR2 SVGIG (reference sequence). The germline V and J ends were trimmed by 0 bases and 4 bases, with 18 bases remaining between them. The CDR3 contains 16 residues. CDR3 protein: CAWSVFINRQVYGYTF. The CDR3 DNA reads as TGTGCCTGGAGTGTATTTATAAACAGGCAAGTCTATGGCTACACCTTC.

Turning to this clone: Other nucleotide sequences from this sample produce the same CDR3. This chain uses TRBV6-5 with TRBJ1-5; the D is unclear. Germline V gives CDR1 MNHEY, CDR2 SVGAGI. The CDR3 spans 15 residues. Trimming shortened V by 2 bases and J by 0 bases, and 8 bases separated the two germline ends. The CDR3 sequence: CASSYSRNSNQPQHF. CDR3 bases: TGTGCCAGCAGTTACAGCAGGAATAGCAATCAGCCCCAGCATTTT.

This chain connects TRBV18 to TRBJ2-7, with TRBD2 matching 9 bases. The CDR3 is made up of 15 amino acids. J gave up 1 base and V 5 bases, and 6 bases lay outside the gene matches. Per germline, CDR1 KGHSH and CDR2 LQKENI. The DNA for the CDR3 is TGTGCCAGCTCATCACTAGCGGGTGGATCCTACGAGCAGTACTTC. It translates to CASSSLAGGSYEQYF. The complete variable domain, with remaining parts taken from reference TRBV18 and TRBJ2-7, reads NAGVMQNPRHLVRRRGQEARLRCSPMKGHSHVYWYRQLPEEGLKFMVYLQKENIIDESGMPKERFSAEFPKEGPSILRIQQVVRGDSAAYFCASSSLAGGSYEQYFGPGTRLTVT.

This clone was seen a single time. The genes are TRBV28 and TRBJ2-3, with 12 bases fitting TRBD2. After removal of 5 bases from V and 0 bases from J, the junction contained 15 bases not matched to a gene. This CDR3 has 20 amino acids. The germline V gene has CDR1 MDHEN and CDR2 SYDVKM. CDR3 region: CASSPRKWTSGKTSTDTQYF. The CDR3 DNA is TGTGCCAGCAGTCCCCGGAAATGGACTAGCGGGAAGACAAGCACAGATACGCAGTATTTT.

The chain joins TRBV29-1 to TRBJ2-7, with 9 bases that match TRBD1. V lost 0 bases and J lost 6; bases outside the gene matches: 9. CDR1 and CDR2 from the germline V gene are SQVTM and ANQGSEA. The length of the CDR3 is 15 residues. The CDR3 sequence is CSVEEGDRGNFEQYF. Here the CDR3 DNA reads TGCAGCGTTGAAGAAGGAGACAGGGGGAATTTCGAGCAGTACTTC.

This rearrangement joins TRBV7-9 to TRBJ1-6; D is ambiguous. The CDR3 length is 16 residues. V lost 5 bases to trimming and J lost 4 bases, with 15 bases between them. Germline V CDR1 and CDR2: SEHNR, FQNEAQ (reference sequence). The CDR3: CASSPPGFGYNSPLHF. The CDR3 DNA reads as TGTGCCAGCAGCCCGCCCGGGTTTGGTTATAATTCACCCCTCCACTTT.

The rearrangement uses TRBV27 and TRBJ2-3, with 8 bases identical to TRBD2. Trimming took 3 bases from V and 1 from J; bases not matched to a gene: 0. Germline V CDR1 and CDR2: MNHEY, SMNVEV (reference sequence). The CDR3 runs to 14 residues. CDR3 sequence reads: CASSLTSGTDTQYF. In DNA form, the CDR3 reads TGTGCCAGCAGTTTGACTAGCGGCACAGATACGCAGTATTTT.

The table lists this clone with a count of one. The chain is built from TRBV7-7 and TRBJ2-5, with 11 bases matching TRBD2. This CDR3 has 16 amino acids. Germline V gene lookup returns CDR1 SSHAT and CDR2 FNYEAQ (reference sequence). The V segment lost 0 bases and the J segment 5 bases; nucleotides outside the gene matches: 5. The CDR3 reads CASSLARLAGSETQYF. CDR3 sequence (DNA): TGTGCCAGCAGCTTAGCCAGACTAGCGGGGTCGGAGACCCAGTACTTC.

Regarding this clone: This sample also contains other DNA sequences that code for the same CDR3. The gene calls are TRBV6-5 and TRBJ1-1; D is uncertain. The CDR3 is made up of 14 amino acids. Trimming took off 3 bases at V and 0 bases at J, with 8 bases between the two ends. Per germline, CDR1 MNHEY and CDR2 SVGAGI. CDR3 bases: TGTGCCAGCAGTTATTCTCGAATGAACACTGAAGCTTTCTTT. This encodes CASSYSRMNTEAFF.

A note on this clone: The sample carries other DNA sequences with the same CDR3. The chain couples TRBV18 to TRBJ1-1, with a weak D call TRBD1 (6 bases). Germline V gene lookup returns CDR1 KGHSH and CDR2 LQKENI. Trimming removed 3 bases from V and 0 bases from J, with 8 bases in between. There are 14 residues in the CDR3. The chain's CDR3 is CASSPGQLNTEAFF. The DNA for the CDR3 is TGTGCCAGCTCACCTGGACAGCTGAACACTGAAGCTTTCTTT.

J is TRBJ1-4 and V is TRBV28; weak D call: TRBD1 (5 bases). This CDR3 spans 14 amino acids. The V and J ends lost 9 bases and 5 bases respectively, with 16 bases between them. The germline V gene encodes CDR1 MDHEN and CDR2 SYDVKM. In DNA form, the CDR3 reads TGTGCCAGTGCCAGGGCATCTTCAAATGAAAAACTGTTTTTT. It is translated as CASARASSNEKLFF.

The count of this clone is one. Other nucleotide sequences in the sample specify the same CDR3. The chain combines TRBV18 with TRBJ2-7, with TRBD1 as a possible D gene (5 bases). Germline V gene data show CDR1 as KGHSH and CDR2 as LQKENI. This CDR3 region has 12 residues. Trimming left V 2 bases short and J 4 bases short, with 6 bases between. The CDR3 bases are TGTGCCAGCTCACCAACAGGTTACGAGCAGTACTTC. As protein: CASSPTGYEQYF.

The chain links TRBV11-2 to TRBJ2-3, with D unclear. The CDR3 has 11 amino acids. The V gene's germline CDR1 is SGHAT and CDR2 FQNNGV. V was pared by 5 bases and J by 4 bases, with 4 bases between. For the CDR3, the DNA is TGTGCCAGCAGCCAACCAGATACGCAGTATTTT. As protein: CASSQPDTQYF.

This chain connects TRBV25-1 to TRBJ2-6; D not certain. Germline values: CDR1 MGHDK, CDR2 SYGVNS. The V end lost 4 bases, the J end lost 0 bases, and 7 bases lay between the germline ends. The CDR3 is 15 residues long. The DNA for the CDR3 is TGTGCCAGCAGTGTCTTGTACTCTGGGGCCAACGTCCTGACTTTC. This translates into CASSVLYSGANVLTF.

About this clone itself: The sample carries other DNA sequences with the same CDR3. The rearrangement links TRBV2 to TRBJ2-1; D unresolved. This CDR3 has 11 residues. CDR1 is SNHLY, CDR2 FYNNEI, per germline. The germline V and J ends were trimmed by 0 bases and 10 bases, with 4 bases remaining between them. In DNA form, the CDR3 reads TGTGCCAGCAGTGAAGCTGGGGAGCAGTTCTTC. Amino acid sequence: CASSEAGEQFF.

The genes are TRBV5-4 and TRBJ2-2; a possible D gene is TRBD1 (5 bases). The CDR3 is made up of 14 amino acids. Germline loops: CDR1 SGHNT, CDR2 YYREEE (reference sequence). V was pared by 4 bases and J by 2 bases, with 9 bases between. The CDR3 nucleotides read TGTGCCAGCAGCCCAGACAGCAACACCGGGGAGCTGTTTTTT. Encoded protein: CASSPDSNTGELFF.

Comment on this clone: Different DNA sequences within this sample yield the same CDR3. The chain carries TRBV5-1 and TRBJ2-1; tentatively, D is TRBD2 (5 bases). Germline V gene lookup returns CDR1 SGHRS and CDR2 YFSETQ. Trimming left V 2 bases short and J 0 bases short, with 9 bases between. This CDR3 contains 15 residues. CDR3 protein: CASSLLGSSYNEQFF. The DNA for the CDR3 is TGCGCCAGCAGCTTATTAGGGAGCTCCTACAATGAGCAGTTCTTC. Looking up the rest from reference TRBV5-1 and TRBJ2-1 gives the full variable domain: KAGVTQTPRYLIKTRGQQVTLSCSPISGHRSVSWYQQTPGQGLQFLFEYFSETQRNKGNFPGRFSGRQFSNSRSEMNVSTLELGDSALYLCASSLLGSSYNEQFFGPGTRLTVL.

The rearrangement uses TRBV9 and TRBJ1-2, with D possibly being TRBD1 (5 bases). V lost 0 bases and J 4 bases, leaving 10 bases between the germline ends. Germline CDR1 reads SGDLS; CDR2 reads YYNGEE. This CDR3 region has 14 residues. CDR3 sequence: CASSVEGRLYGYTF. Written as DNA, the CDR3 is TGTGCCAGCAGCGTAGAGGGGCGGCTCTATGGCTACACCTTC.

CDR3: CSVVGSGNTIYF. CDR3 DNA sequence: TGCAGCGTTGTGGGATCCGGAAACACCATATATTTT. The chain employs TRBV29-1 and TRBJ1-3; no clear D. V lost 4 bases and J lost 4, with 8 bases in between. Germline V CDR1 and CDR2: SQVTM, ANQGSEA. The CDR3 runs 12 residues.